The entry that follows covers one T cell receptor (beta chain) sequence. The CDR3 is 13 residues long. The germline V gene encodes CDR1 SGHRS and CDR2 YFSETQ. V gave up 3 bases and J gave up 3 bases, with 9 bases separating them. This record comes from a study of blood T cell repertoires in COVID-19. Background on the study: The United States, Italy and Spain supplied acute and convalescent COVID-19 samples. PBMCs, B-cell-depleted T cells, or T cells provided the cDNA or gDNA that made up the material.

In the original processing: Using reference gene primer amplification, nucleated cell counts were estimated. Here immunoSEQ multiplex PCR was the method, and the copy in TCRdb shows in-frame clones only, minus some. For V, J and clone size, that table is used; D and trimming come from the DNA. This repertoire shows 120,000 or so clones, 85% to 90% found once; its top ten account for 20% to 30%. The receptor was isolated from a woman older than 75 with acute or convalescent COVID-19. What was sequenced was peripheral blood. The chain couples TRBV5-1 to TRBJ2-5, with D tentatively TRBD2 (6 bases). Written as DNA, the CDR3 is TGCGCCAGCAGCTACGGGACTGAAGAGACCCAGTACTTC. Encoded protein: CASSYGTEETQYF.